The present T cell receptor beta chain was sequenced within a study of monozygotic twins with inflammatory bowel disease (dated by TCRdb to the late 2010s). Background for the entire study: A total of about 28 monozygotic twin pairs were included in the full study, comprising nine German pairs (four IBD-concordant, five IBD-discordant) and 19 IBD-discordant Danish pairs. Disease-associated traits were sought mainly through comparisons between IBD patients and their genetically identical healthy co-twins within discordant pairs. Each individual had, on average, about 151 000 unique TCRalpha sequences and 181 000 unique TCRbeta sequences available for analysis.

Points the paper makes about the study in general: Repertoire similarity did not differ between concordant and discordant twins, which could be due to limited statistical power. The results gave no support for a single strong signal or clonotype linked to IBD. The analysis was unable to tell apart different T cell subtypes. IBD patients had lower TCRbeta repertoire diversity, measured by the inverse Simpson index, than their healthy co-twins. Because patients were on differing immunosuppressive treatments, the repertoires may have picked up extra background noise and inter-individual variability. Fewer clonotypes were shared with other individuals by IBD patients than by healthy twins, most markedly in patients showing signs of disease activity.

Inclusive of the bounding cysteine and phenylalanine, the CDR3 is 16 residues long. Only the protein is available. Taken from the germline V gene, the CDR1 and CDR2 loops are KGHSH and LQKENI. From each donor, a roughly 2.5 ml peripheral blood sample was drawn into PAXgene tubes and stored at -80 degrees C. Total RNA was isolated from whole blood with the PAXgene blood miRNA kit on an automated QIAcube, without T cell sorting. Peripheral blood from monozygotic twin pairs, either concordant or discordant for inflammatory bowel disease, underwent deep TCRalpha and TCRbeta repertoire profiling that used unique molecular barcoding. Smoking habits were recorded for all twin pairs, with individuals classified as current, former or never smokers. The protocol used for the library was 5' RACE. The input for every TCR library was around 4,000 ng of total RNA. For each sample, cDNA synthesis was carried out in eight separate reactions using SMARTScribe reverse transcriptase. During cDNA synthesis, template switching was used to introduce unique molecular identifiers that contained a 6-nucleotide sample barcode. TCRalpha and TCRbeta cDNA was amplified in two nested PCRs of about 17 and 10 cycles, and bead purification was carried out after each PCR. Before amplification, cDNA was treated with uracil DNA-glycosylase and purified using the QIAquick PCR purification kit. In the second PCR, Illumina TruSeq-compatible adapters and sample-specific barcodes were added. TapeStation and Qubit were used to check library quality and concentration, and about 4.5 ng of each library was pooled. Pooled libraries were sequenced on an Illumina HiSeq2500 single-index Rapid Run with 2 x 100 bp reads and custom sequencing primers. The source study handled its data this way. MiGEC version 1.2.6 was used for UMI-based consensus assembly, which corrected PCR and sequencing errors. MiXCR version 2.1.1 was used for V(D)J alignment, clonotype assembly and CDR3 extraction. Gene usage, clonotype sharing and MAIT/NKT TCR abundance were normalised by analysing the top 1000, 10 000 and 20 000 clonotypes per sample. Diversity was computed as the inverse Simpson index with the vegan R package after downsampling to 27 000 UMIs. Statistical testing used paired Mann-Whitney U tests on the discordant twin pairs and applied Benjamini-Hochberg correction for multiple testing. Following reprocessing of the reads by TCRdb, the data hold one row per CDR3 protein sequence and no DNA is available. V and J calls and clone size were set by TCRdb, not the authors. The table for this sample records about 380,000 distinct CDR3 sequences. The ten largest clones capture approximately 2.8% of the sample.

Regarding this clonotype: No antigen is known for it.

Sequences were obtained from blood. This TCR was sampled from a human donor with ulcerative colitis or Crohn's disease, or a healthy co-twin of an affected twin (not recorded which). The rearrangement joined TRBV18 to TRBJ1-2; the TCRdb call, TRBD1, lacks DNA for checking. This receptor carries the CDR3 CASSSRDRAANYGYTF.